This is a list of T cell receptor beta chains from one sample in a study of cytomegalovirus exposure and HLA in healthy donors. Method: immunoSEQ multiplex PCR; TCRdb's copy keeps in-frame clones and lacks some. The table shows 150,000 to 200,000 clones, with roughly 80% occurring only once. Sequencing was performed on PBMCs. The receptors here all came from a male donor in good health and CMV-seropositive. Both conserved end residues are part of each CDR3. The order of the fields is V gene, J gene, clone size, D gene, CDR3 protein, CDR3 DNA. A D gene is named only where the DNA matches it firmly. A row's size may be missing; if present it is once, few, many or a size class.

>TRBV9|TRBJ1-5|.|TRBD1
CASSEGTGSQGNQPQHF
TGTGCCAGCAGTGAGGGGACAGGGTCTCAAGGCAATCAGCCCCAGCATTTT
>TRBV4-1|TRBJ1-3|.|.
CASSPRSHSGNTIYF
TGCGCCAGCAGCCCCAGATCGCACTCTGGAAACACCATATATTTT
>TRBV19|TRBJ1-5|.|.
CASSIDRFQPQHF
TGTGCCAGTAGTATCGACAGGTTCCAGCCCCAGCATTTT
>TRBV4-1|TRBJ1-5|once|.
CASSLVQGGGQPQHF
TGCGCCAGCAGCCTCGTACAGGGTGGGGGACAGCCCCAGCATTTT
>TRBV7-2|TRBJ2-3|.|.
CASSIRGGTDRTDTQYF
TGTGCCAGCAGCATCCGAGGAGGGACGGACCGCACAGATACGCAGTATTTT
>TRBV10-3|TRBJ1-5|once|.
CATSREGGGQPQHF
TGTGCCACTAGCCGGGAGGGTGGGGGTCAGCCCCAGCATTTT
>TRBV5-6|TRBJ1-1|.|.
CASSPGWSPTEAFF
TGTGCCAGCAGCCCTGGCTGGAGTCCGACTGAAGCTTTCTTT
>TRBV19|TRBJ2-6|.|.
CASSAYPDPGANVLTF
TGTGCCAGTAGTGCCTACCCCGATCCTGGGGCCAACGTCCTGACTTTC
>TRBV2|TRBJ2-5|.|TRBD1
CASSGPGTGYWSETQYF
TGTGCCAGCAGTGGGCCCGGGACAGGGTATTGGTCGGAGACCCAGTACTTC
>TRBV15|TRBJ1-2|.|TRBD1
CATSRDGTGGAGYGYTF
TGTGCCACCAGCAGAGATGGGACAGGAGGAGCAGGGTATGGCTACACCTTC
>TRBV5-1|TRBJ2-7|.|.
CASSRETATASEQYF
TGCGCCAGCAGCAGGGAGACTGCAACAGCGTCCGAGCAGTACTTC
>TRBV2|TRBJ1-5|.|TRBD1
CASSEAGTGHSNQPQHF
TGTGCCAGCAGTGAAGCGGGGACAGGGCACAGCAATCAGCCCCAGCATTTT
>TRBV10-3|TRBJ2-7|once|TRBD2
CAISVGASGSYEQYF
TGTGCCATCAGTGTCGGGGCTAGCGGGAGCTACGAGCAGTACTTC
>TRBV18|TRBJ2-5|.|.
CASSPRTALQETQYF
TGTGCCAGCTCACCCCGGACTGCCCTCCAAGAGACCCAGTACTTC
>TRBV6-5|TRBJ1-1|.|.
CASSSGSLEAFF
TGTGCCAGCAGCTCGGGGTCGCTTGAAGCTTTCTTT
>TRBV5-4|TRBJ2-7|.|TRBD2
CASSPRTSSYEQYF
TGTGCCAGCAGTCCAAGGACTAGCTCCTACGAGCAGTACTTC
>TRBV7-9|TRBJ2-7|.|.
CASSPGGWRGYEQYF
TGTGCCAGCAGCCCAGGGGGTTGGAGGGGCTACGAGCAGTACTTC
>TRBV6-6|TRBJ1-1|.|.
CASSGFRSNTEAFF
TGTGCCAGCTCCGGGTTTCGGTCTAACACTGAAGCTTTCTTT
>TRBV6-1|TRBJ2-7|.|TRBD1
CASRSGGTYEQYF
TGTGCCAGCAGGTCAGGGGGCACGTACGAGCAGTACTTC
>TRBV5-1|TRBJ2-7|.|TRBD1
CASSLAAGGGYEQYF
TGCGCCAGCAGCTTGGCGGCAGGGGGCGGGTACGAGCAGTACTTC
>TRBV30|TRBJ1-5|once|TRBD1
CAWSEGAMSNQPQHF
TGTGCCTGGAGTGAGGGGGCGATGAGCAATCAGCCCCAGCATTTT
>TRBV6-5|TRBJ2-6|few|.
CASSQGYGANVLTF
TGTGCCAGCAGTCAGGGATATGGGGCCAACGTCCTGACTTTC
>TRBV27|TRBJ2-7|.|TRBD1
CASSFRDRSSYEQYF
TGTGCCAGCAGTTTCCGGGACAGGAGCTCCTACGAGCAGTACTTC
>TRBV28|TRBJ1-1|.|.
CASCSVPMNTEAFF
TGTGCCAGTTGCTCGGTACCTATGAACACTGAAGCTTTCTTT
>TRBV15|TRBJ1-5|.|.
CATSRASGTVSNQPQHF
TGTGCCACCAGCAGAGCCTCAGGCACAGTTAGCAATCAGCCCCAGCATTTT
>TRBV9|TRBJ2-3|.|.
CASSVVPGTQYF
TGTGCCAGCAGCGTAGTACCCGGTACGCAGTATTTT
>TRBV18|TRBJ2-7|.|TRBD2
CASSPPSAGASYEQYF
TGTGCCAGCTCACCACCTTCAGCGGGAGCTTCCTACGAGCAGTACTTC
>TRBV19|TRBJ2-1|.|.
CASSDLSAPQTGQFF
TGTGCCAGTAGTGACCTCAGTGCACCTCAGACAGGGCAGTTCTTC
>TRBV7-2|TRBJ1-1|.|.
CASSFSSPGTEAFF
TGTGCCAGCAGCTTTTCCTCCCCGGGGACTGAAGCTTTCTTT
>TRBV6-5|TRBJ1-1|.|.
CASLRGGSNTEAFF
TGTGCCAGCCTCCGGGGGGGTAGTAACACTGAAGCTTTCTTT
>TRBV6-1|TRBJ2-7|.|.
CASSDRSRRGSEQYF
TGTGCCAGCAGTGATCGTTCGCGAAGGGGATCCGAGCAGTACTTC
>TRBV29-1|TRBJ2-3|.|TRBD1
CSLGGTGATDTQYF
TGCAGCCTTGGGGGGACAGGGGCGACAGATACGCAGTATTTT
>TRBV7-8|TRBJ1-6|.|TRBD1
CASSLGQGKNSPLHF
TGTGCCAGCAGCTTAGGACAGGGCAAGAATTCACCCCTCCACTTT
>TRBV21-1|TRBJ1-4|.|.
CASSKGGGDEKLFF
TGTGCCAGCAGCAAGGGGGGTGGAGATGAAAAACTGTTTTTT
>TRBV6-5|TRBJ1-1|.|.
CASFQSSMNTEAFF
TGTGCCAGCTTCCAGTCATCCATGAACACTGAAGCTTTCTTT
>TRBV5-4|TRBJ1-2|once|.
CASSSANRAGPAYGYTF
TGTGCCAGCAGCTCCGCCAATAGGGCAGGGCCGGCCTATGGCTACACCTTC
>TRBV6-6|TRBJ2-1|few|TRBD1
CASSYTDRAPYNEQFF
TGTGCCAGCAGTTACACAGACAGGGCCCCCTACAATGAGCAGTTCTTC
>TRBV6-4|TRBJ2-5|.|.
CASSDRETQYF
TGTGCCAGCAGTGACCGGGAGACCCAGTACTTC
>TRBV5-1|TRBJ2-7|once|.
CASSLSGSSYEQYF
TGCGCCAGCAGCTTGAGCGGAAGCTCCTACGAGCAGTACTTC
>TRBV15|TRBJ1-1|few|.
CATSRDLGGTEAFF
TGTGCCACCAGCAGAGATTTGGGAGGCACTGAAGCTTTCTTT
>TRBV7-9|TRBJ2-1|.|TRBD2
CASSPPLSGKAEQFF
TGTGCCAGCAGCCCCCCGTTAAGCGGGAAGGCGGAGCAGTTCTTC
>TRBV28|TRBJ2-3|.|TRBD2
CASSLFTSGTQYF
TGTGCCAGCAGTTTATTTACTAGCGGCACGCAGTATTTT
>TRBV7-2|TRBJ1-2|.|.
CASSSWTEGGYTF
TGTGCCAGCAGCTCCTGGACAGAAGGGGGCTACACCTTC
>TRBV6-6|TRBJ1-1|few|.
CASSYSQDTEAFF
TGTGCCAGCAGTTACTCGCAGGACACTGAAGCTTTCTTT
>TRBV21-1|TRBJ1-5|.|.
CASSKGVQGGSYYRRPQHF
TGTGCCAGCAGCAAAGGGGTACAGGGGGGCAGTTACTATCGGAGGCCCCAGCATTTT
>TRBV5-8|TRBJ1-2|.|TRBD1
CASSFFRQGYGGYTF
TGTGCCAGCAGCTTCTTCCGACAGGGGTATGGTGGCTACACCTTC
>TRBV5-5|TRBJ1-1|.|.
CASSPYIGVRAFF
TGTGCCAGCAGCCCCTACATAGGGGTAAGGGCTTTCTTT
>TRBV5-1|TRBJ2-1|.|TRBD2
CASSSGGSPVGEQFF
TGCGCCAGCAGTTCGGGGGGGAGTCCAGTGGGTGAGCAGTTCTTC
>TRBV27|TRBJ2-7|.|TRBD1
CASSLDRGGEQYF
TGTGCCAGCAGTTTGGACAGGGGGGGCGAGCAGTACTTC
>TRBV27|TRBJ1-3|.|.
CASSLSPWRGSSGNTIYF
TGTGCCAGCAGTTTATCGCCATGGCGGGGGTCCTCTGGAAACACCATATATTTT
>TRBV30|TRBJ2-7|.|TRBD2
CAWSILAGGPGEQYF
TGTGCCTGGAGTATTCTAGCGGGGGGCCCGGGCGAGCAGTACTTC
>TRBV5-5|TRBJ2-7|.|.
CASSSTGSGEQYF
TGTGCCAGCAGCTCCACAGGGTCGGGCGAGCAGTACTTC
>TRBV4-1|TRBJ1-5|.|TRBD1
CASSPWDRGDQPQHF
TGCGCCAGCAGCCCCTGGGACAGGGGGGATCAGCCCCAGCATTTT
>TRBV10-3|TRBJ2-6|once|.
CAIRWKEQAGANVLTF
TGTGCCATCAGGTGGAAGGAGCAAGCTGGGGCCAACGTCCTGACTTTC
>TRBV7-2|TRBJ2-1|.|TRBD2
CASSPSGRYRNEQFF
TGTGCCAGCAGCCCTAGCGGGAGGTATCGCAATGAGCAGTTCTTC
>TRBV9|TRBJ2-3|.|TRBD1
CASSDRTGADTQYF
TGTGCCAGCAGCGACCGGACAGGGGCAGATACGCAGTATTTT
>TRBV4-1|TRBJ2-2|.|.
CASSLGHLTGELFF
TGCGCCAGCAGCCTGGGACACCTCACCGGGGAGCTGTTTTTT
>TRBV4-1|TRBJ2-2|few|TRBD2
CASSQNSGGAAGELFF
TGCGCCAGCAGCCAAAATAGCGGGGGGGCCGCCGGGGAGCTGTTTTTT
>TRBV7-7|TRBJ2-7|.|.
CASSLGEDSYEQYF
TGTGCCAGCAGCTTAGGGGAGGACTCCTACGAGCAGTACTTC